Shown below are 29 T cell receptor beta chains from a single sample sequenced in a study of cytomegalovirus exposure and HLA in healthy donors. PCR employed 60 Vbeta and 13 Jbeta primers. Assay: immunoSEQ multiplex PCR; the TCRdb copy retains only in-frame clones and omits some. The sample yields about 75,000 clones, approximately 82% seen once. Sequenced material: PBMCs. The receptors here all came from a man aged 65 to 79 in good health and CMV-seropositive.

This chain joins TRBV11-3 and TRBJ1-1, with D maybe TRBD1 (5 bases). V was shortened by 0 bases and J by 1 base, with 6 bases between the two germline ends. Per germline, CDR1 SGHNT and CDR2 YENEEA. The CDR3 consists of 14 residues. CDR3 protein: CASSLDRGNTEAFF. The CDR3 nucleotides are TGTGCCAGCAGCTTAGATAGGGGGAACACTGAAGCTTTCTTT.

The chain is built from TRBV29-1 and TRBJ2-7; 13 nucleotides agree with TRBD2. The junction had 10 bases not matched to a gene; V was cut back by 7 bases and J by 4 bases. Per the germline V gene, CDR1 is SQVTM and CDR2 is ANQGSEA. The CDR3 has 15 amino acids. CDR3 sequence: CSAGGLAGKPYEQYF. Written as DNA, the CDR3 is TGCAGCGCCGGGGGACTAGCGGGAAAACCTTACGAGCAGTACTTC.

V gene TRBV28 combines with J gene TRBJ1-5; D gene uncertain. With 3 bases removed from V and 2 bases from J, the gap between germline ends came to 11 bases. The CDR3 length is 15 residues. Germline loops: CDR1 MDHEN, CDR2 SYDVKM. The CDR3 bases are TGTGCCAGCAGTTTGGAGACTCCGGGCAATCAGCCCCAGCATTTT. Its translation is CASSLETPGNQPQHF.

The CDR3 sequence: CASKRGASADTQYF. DNA for the CDR3: TGTGCCAGCAAGCGGGGGGCTTCAGCAGATACGCAGTATTTT. The V call is TRBV7-3, the J call TRBJ2-3, with 9 bases identical to TRBD2. The J segment lost 4 bases and the V segment lost 7 bases, leaving 6 bases of the junction unmatched. Germline CDR1 reads SGHTA; CDR2 reads FQGTGA. This CDR3 contains 14 residues. The whole variable domain, filled in from reference TRBV7-3 and TRBJ2-3, reads GAGVSQTPSNKVTEKGKYVELRCDPISGHTALYWYRQSLGQGPEFLIYFQGTGAADDSGLPNDRFFAVRPEGSVSTLKIQRTERGDSAVYLCASKRGASADTQYFGPGTRLTVL.

This clone was recorded a few times. The chain couples TRBV9 to TRBJ2-1; 8 bases match TRBD1. The V gene end was trimmed by 3 bases and the J gene end by 4 bases; junction bases not matched to a gene: 9. The germline CDR1 and CDR2 sequences are SGDLS and YYNGEE. This CDR3 is built from 16 residues. This CDR3 is CASSAIDRGPYNEQFF. CDR3 DNA sequence: TGTGCCAGCAGCGCCATAGACAGGGGCCCATACAATGAGCAGTTCTTC.

The genes are TRBV27 and TRBJ2-7, with 7 bases that match TRBD1. The CDR3 loop spans 14 amino acids. Germline V CDR1 and CDR2: MNHEY, SMNVEV (reference sequence). After removal of 5 bases from V and 1 base from J, the junction contained 5 bases not matched to a gene. In DNA, the CDR3 is TGTGCCAGCAGTACCCCGGGACAGTCCTACGAGCAGTACTTC. Translated: CASSTPGQSYEQYF.

V and J are TRBV10-3 and TRBJ1-1, with D unresolved. From germline, CDR1 is ENHRY and CDR2 SYGVKD. The V gene lost 8 bases and the J gene lost 4 bases, with 11 bases spanning the gap. The CDR3 sequence is 12 residues long. The CDR3 bases are TGTGCCATCCGTAGGGAGGGCACTGAAGCTTTCTTT. This sequence encodes CAIRREGTEAFF.

This clone was detected once. In DNA form, the CDR3 reads TGTGCCAGCAGCCGCGACGGGGGATTGAATGAGCAGTTCTTC. Its translation is CASSRDGGLNEQFF. The J gene is TRBJ2-1, the V gene TRBV14; D is perhaps TRBD2 (6 bases). Germline V gene sequence: CDR1 SGHDN, CDR2 FVKESK. Deletions cut 4 bases from V and 7 bases from J, with 14 bases between. The CDR3 is made up of 14 amino acids.

The V and J genes are TRBV28 and TRBJ2-1, with 7 bases identical to TRBD2. The V gene end was trimmed by 5 bases and the J gene end by 4 bases; junction bases not matched to a gene: 2. CDR3 length equals 13 residues. The V gene's germline CDR1 is MDHEN and CDR2 SYDVKM. The CDR3 reads CASSTGGYNEQFF. Written as DNA, the CDR3 is TGTGCCAGCAGTACCGGGGGGTACAATGAGCAGTTCTTC. Combining the CDR3 with reference TRBV28 and TRBJ2-1 gives the whole variable domain DVKVTQSSRYLVKRTGEKVFLECVQDMDHENMFWYRQDPGLGLRLIYFSYDVKMKEKGDIPEGYSVSREKKERFSLILESASTNQTSMYLCASSTGGYNEQFFGPGTRLTVL.

V gene TRBV5-1 combines with J gene TRBJ2-7; possible D gene TRBD2, 6 bases. The CDR3 length is 15 residues. CDR1 is SGHRS and CDR2 is YFSETQ in the germline V gene. V lost 4 bases and J lost 3, with 17 bases in between. CDR3 sequence reads: CASSPRPGLNYEQYF. The DNA for the CDR3 is TGCGCCAGCAGCCCCCGACCGGGACTCAACTACGAGCAGTACTTC.

The rearrangement uses TRBV28 and TRBJ2-7; 14 bases are shared with TRBD2. The germline gives CDR1 MDHEN, CDR2 SYDVKM. The CDR3 totals 17 residues. V gave up 4 bases and J gave up 4 bases; unmatched junction bases: 9. Here the CDR3 DNA reads TGTGCCAGCAGTTCACCGGGACTAGCGGGAGTCTTTTACGAGCAGTACTTC. Translation: CASSSPGLAGVFYEQYF. The complete variable domain, with remaining parts taken from reference TRBV28 and TRBJ2-7, reads DVKVTQSSRYLVKRTGEKVFLECVQDMDHENMFWYRQDPGLGLRLIYFSYDVKMKEKGDIPEGYSVSREKKERFSLILESASTNQTSMYLCASSSPGLAGVFYEQYFGPGTRLTVT.

This clone was counted only a few times. The chain couples TRBV5-1 to TRBJ2-5; 7 nucleotides align to TRBD2. V shed 3 bases and J 4 bases; nucleotides not matched to a gene: 12. Per the germline V gene, CDR1 is SGHRS and CDR2 is YFSETQ. The CDR3 is made up of 16 amino acids. DNA for the CDR3: TGCGCCAGCAGCTCCGGCCCTGGGGGGGAAAGAGAGACCCAGTACTTC. This gives the protein CASSSGPGGERETQYF.

The chain combines TRBV7-2 with TRBJ1-5; a weak D match, TRBD1 (5 bases). CDR3 size: 14 residues. Germline V gene sequence: CDR1 SGHTA, CDR2 FQGNSA. V lost 0 bases, J lost 5 bases, and 8 bases lay in between. CDR3 nucleotides: TGTGCCAGCAGCTTAGCGCGACAGTATCAGCCCCAGCATTTT. Translated: CASSLARQYQPQHF.

The chain uses TRBV6-1 and TRBJ2-7; 9 nucleotides agree with TRBD2. V gave up 7 bases and J gave up 0 bases; unmatched junction bases: 7. The CDR3 runs 15 residues. The germline gives CDR1 MNHNS, CDR2 SASEGT. CDR3 nucleotides: TGTGCCAGCAATATGGCGGGAGGGCCCTCCTACGAGCAGTACTTC. Amino acids: CASNMAGGPSYEQYF.

This sequence joins TRBV7-9 and TRBJ2-5, with a weak D call TRBD2 (5 bases). Between the trimmed V and J ends, which lost 1 base and 5 bases, there was a span of 8 bases. Germline V gives CDR1 SEHNR, CDR2 FQNEAQ (reference sequence). The CDR3 is 13 residues long. CDR3 residues: CASSLGERETQYF. The CDR3 bases are TGTGCCAGCAGCTTAGGGGAGAGGGAGACCCAGTACTTC. The full variable domain, its missing parts supplied by reference TRBV7-9 and TRBJ2-5, is DTGVSQNPRHKITKRGQNVTFRCDPISEHNRLYWYRQTLGQGPEFLTYFQNEAQLEKSRLLSDRFSAERPKGSFSTLEIQRTEQGDSAMYLCASSLGERETQYFGPGTRLLVL.

The CDR3: CASSVADRNTGELFF. The CDR3 nucleotides are TGTGCCAGCAGCGTAGCCGACAGGAACACCGGGGAGCTGTTTTTT. The chain links TRBV9 to TRBJ2-2; possibly TRBD1 for D (5 bases). Germline V gene lookup returns CDR1 SGDLS and CDR2 YYNGEE. Trimming took 0 bases from V and 1 from J, leaving 7 bases between them. The CDR3 runs to 15 residues.

The chain employs TRBV2 and TRBJ2-7; D perhaps matches TRBD1 (6 bases). The CDR3 is made up of 15 amino acids. Trimming left V 7 bases short and J 4 bases short, with 20 bases between. Germline V gene sequence: CDR1 SNHLY, CDR2 FYNNEI. CDR3 nucleotide sequence: TGTGCCAGCAACGCGATCCGGGACAAATTTTACGAGCAGTACTTC. Its translation is CASNAIRDKFYEQYF.

The V and J genes are TRBV30 and TRBJ2-5; 14 positions agree with TRBD2. V dropped 8 bases and J dropped 1; count of bases not matched to a gene: 3. The CDR3 is 14 amino acids. Per the germline V gene, CDR1 is GTSNPN and CDR2 is SVGIG (reference sequence). The chain's CDR3 is CAGTSGSFQETQYF. The CDR3 nucleotides are TGTGCCGGGACTAGCGGGAGTTTCCAAGAGACCCAGTACTTC.

The rearrangement links TRBV27 to TRBJ2-3; D may be TRBD1 (5 bases). Germline V gives CDR1 MNHEY, CDR2 SMNVEV (reference sequence). Deletions cut 1 base from V and 3 bases from J, with 8 bases between. The CDR3 totals 14 residues. As DNA, the CDR3 is TGTGCCAGCAGTTTATGGCAGGGAACAGATACGCAGTATTTT. It codes for CASSLWQGTDTQYF.

The V call is TRBV4-1, the J call TRBJ1-2; D is unclear. CDR1 is MGHRA and CDR2 is YSYEKL in the germline V gene. This CDR3 is 15 amino acids long. Trimming removed 1 base from V and 2 bases from J, with 11 bases in between. The CDR3 sequence is CASSQVSGGNYGYTF. CDR3 nucleotides: TGCGCCAGCAGCCAAGTTTCGGGCGGGAACTATGGCTACACCTTC.

This sequence joins TRBV7-6 and TRBJ2-5; D gene uncertain. Germline V gene data show CDR1 as SGHVS and CDR2 as FNYEAQ. The CDR3 covers 16 residues. Between the trimmed V and J ends, which lost 0 bases and 2 bases, there was a span of 13 bases. CDR3 DNA sequence: TGTGCCAGCAGCTTAGCCGGTGAAGCCAAACAAGAGACCCAGTACTTC. It is translated as CASSLAGEAKQETQYF.

J is TRBJ2-7 and V is TRBV10-3, with 7 bases that match TRBD1. This CDR3 spans 14 amino acids. Germline V gene sequence: CDR1 ENHRY, CDR2 SYGVKD. The trim removed 4 bases at V and 3 bases at J, leaving 6 bases unmatched. For the CDR3, the DNA is TGTGCCATCAGTGCGACAGGGAACGACTACGAGCAGTACTTC. It yields the protein CAISATGNDYEQYF.

The rearrangement uses TRBV18 and TRBJ1-1, with D perhaps TRBD1 (5 bases). Trimming shortened V by 1 base and J by 3 bases, and 12 bases separated the two germline ends. Per the germline V gene, CDR1 is KGHSH and CDR2 is LQKENI. This CDR3 contains 15 residues. The CDR3: CASSPHVGGDTEAFF. CDR3 sequence (DNA): TGTGCCAGCTCACCACATGTGGGGGGGGACACTGAAGCTTTCTTT.

V usage is TRBV6-1 and J usage is TRBJ2-3; 9 nucleotides line up with TRBD2. CDR3 length: 15 residues. Per germline, CDR1 MNHNS and CDR2 SASEGT. J gave up 3 bases and V 8 bases, and 9 bases lay outside the gene matches. DNA of the CDR3: TGTGCCAGCGAATTAGCGGGAGCCGGAACAGATACGCAGTATTTT. Protein: CASELAGAGTDTQYF.

CDR3 residues: CASTKGGAIGYEQYF. In nucleotides, the CDR3 is TGTGCCAGCACCAAAGGGGGGGCGATCGGCTACGAGCAGTACTTC. The J gene is TRBJ2-7, the V gene TRBV6-5, with D tentatively TRBD2 (7 bases). Germline values: CDR1 MNHEY, CDR2 SVGAGI. Trimming stripped 7 bases from V and 3 bases from J, with 19 bases between. CDR3 length: 15 residues.

The chain is built from TRBV29-1 and TRBJ2-3, with D uncertain. The CDR3 covers 12 residues. Germline-derived CDR1 and CDR2 are SQVTM and ANQGSEA. V was clipped by 4 bases and J by 3 bases, with 8 bases between them. The CDR3 spells CSVGPETDTQYF. The CDR3, as DNA: TGCAGCGTTGGGCCCGAAACAGATACGCAGTATTTT.

A note on this clone: The limits of the CDR3 on the DNA are not certain, so only TCRdb's listed CDR3 is given. The chain links TRBV29-1 to TRBJ2-1; no DNA check was done on the table's D call, TRBD1. In germline, CDR1 is SQVTM, CDR2 ANQGSEA. The CDR3 is 14 residues long, ends included. The CDR3 spells CSVGGGTGVTSSFF.

This clone was detected a few times. The V call is TRBV4-3, the J call TRBJ1-5; perhaps TRBD1 as D (6 bases). CDR1 and CDR2 from the germline V gene are LGHNA and YSLEER. The V gene lost 0 bases and the J gene lost 5 bases, with 8 bases spanning the gap. The CDR3 is 14 amino acids. The CDR3 DNA follows: TGCGCCAGCAGCCAAGACCACAGGGATCAGCCCCAGCATTTT. Translating it yields CASSQDHRDQPQHF.

V and J are TRBV7-9 and TRBJ1-1, with D unclear. Between the trimmed V and J ends, which lost 2 bases and 4 bases, there was a span of 11 bases. Looked up from germline, CDR1 is SEHNR and CDR2 is FQNEAQ (reference sequence). This CDR3 contains 14 residues. The CDR3 loop reads CASSLNLEGTEAFF. The CDR3 DNA reads TGTGCCAGCAGCTTAAATCTGGAGGGCACTGAAGCTTTCTTT.